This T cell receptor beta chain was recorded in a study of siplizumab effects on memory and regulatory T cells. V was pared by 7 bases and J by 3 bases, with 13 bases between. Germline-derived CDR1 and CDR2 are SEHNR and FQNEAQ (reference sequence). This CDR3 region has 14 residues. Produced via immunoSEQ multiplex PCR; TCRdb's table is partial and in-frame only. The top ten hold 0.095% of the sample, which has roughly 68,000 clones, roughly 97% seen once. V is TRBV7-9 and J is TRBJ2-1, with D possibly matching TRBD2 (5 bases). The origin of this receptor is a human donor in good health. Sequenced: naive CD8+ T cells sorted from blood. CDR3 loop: CASIQALGYNEQFF. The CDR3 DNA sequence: TGTGCCAGCATCCAAGCACTAGGCTACAATGAGCAGTTCTTC.